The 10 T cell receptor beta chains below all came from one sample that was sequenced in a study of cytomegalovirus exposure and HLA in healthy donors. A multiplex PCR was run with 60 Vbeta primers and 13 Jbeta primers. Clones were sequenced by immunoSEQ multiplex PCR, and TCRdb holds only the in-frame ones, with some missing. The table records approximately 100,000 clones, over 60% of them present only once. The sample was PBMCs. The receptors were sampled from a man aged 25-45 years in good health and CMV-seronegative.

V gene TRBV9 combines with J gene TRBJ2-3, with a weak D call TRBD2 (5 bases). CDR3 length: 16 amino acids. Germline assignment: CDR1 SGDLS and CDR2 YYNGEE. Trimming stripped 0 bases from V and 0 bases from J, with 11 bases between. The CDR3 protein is CASSVDASGSTDTQYF. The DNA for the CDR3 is TGTGCCAGCAGCGTAGACGCGAGCGGAAGCACAGATACGCAGTATTTT.

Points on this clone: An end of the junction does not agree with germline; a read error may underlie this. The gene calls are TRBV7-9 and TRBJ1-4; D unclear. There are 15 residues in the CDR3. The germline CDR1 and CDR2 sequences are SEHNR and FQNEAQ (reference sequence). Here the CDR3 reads CSSSLGLGDNEKLFF. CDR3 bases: TGTTCCAGCAGCTTAGGGTTAGGAGATAATGAAAAACTGTTTTTT.

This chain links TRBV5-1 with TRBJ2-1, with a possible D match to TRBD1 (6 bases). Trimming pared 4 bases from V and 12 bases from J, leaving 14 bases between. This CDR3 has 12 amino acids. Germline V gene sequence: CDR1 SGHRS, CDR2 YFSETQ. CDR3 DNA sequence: TGCGCCAGCAGCGCACAGGGTCGATGGCAGTTCTTC. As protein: CASSAQGRWQFF.

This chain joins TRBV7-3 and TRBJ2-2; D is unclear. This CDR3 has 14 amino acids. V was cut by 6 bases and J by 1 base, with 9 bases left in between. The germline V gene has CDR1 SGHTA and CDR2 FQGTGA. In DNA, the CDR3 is TGTGCCAGCAGTTCAAGCCTGAACACCGGGGAGCTGTTTTTT. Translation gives CASSSSLNTGELFF. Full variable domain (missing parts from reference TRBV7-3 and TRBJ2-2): GAGVSQTPSNKVTEKGKYVELRCDPISGHTALYWYRQSLGQGPEFLIYFQGTGAADDSGLPNDRFFAVRPEGSVSTLKIQRTERGDSAVYLCASSSSLNTGELFFGEGSRLTVL.

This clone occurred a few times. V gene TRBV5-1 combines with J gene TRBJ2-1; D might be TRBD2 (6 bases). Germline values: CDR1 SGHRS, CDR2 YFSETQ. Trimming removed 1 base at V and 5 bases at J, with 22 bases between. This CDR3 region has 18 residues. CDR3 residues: CASSLISLGTLSNNEQFF. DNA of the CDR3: TGCGCCAGCAGCTTGATCAGTCTTGGGACTCTATCTAACAATGAGCAGTTCTTC. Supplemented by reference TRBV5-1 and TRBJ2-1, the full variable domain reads KAGVTQTPRYLIKTRGQQVTLSCSPISGHRSVSWYQQTPGQGLQFLFEYFSETQRNKGNFPGRFSGRQFSNSRSEMNVSTLELGDSALYLCASSLISLGTLSNNEQFFGPGTRLTVL.

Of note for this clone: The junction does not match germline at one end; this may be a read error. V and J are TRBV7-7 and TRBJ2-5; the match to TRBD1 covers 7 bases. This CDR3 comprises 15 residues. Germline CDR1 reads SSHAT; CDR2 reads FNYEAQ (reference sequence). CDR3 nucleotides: TGTGCTAGCAGCGCATACTCAGGGGGCCAAGAGACCCAGTACTTC. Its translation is CASSAYSGGQETQYF.

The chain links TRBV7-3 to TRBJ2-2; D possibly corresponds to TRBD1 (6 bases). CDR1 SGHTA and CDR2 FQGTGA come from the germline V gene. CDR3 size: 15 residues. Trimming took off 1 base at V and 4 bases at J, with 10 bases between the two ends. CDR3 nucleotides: TGTGCCAGCAGCTTAATCAGGGGTAGCACCGGGGAGCTGTTTTTT. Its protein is CASSLIRGSTGELFF.

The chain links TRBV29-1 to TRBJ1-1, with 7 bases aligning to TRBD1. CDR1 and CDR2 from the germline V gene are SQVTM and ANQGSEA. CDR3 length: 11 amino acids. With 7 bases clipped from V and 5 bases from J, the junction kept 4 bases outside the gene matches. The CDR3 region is CSAYRGTEAFF. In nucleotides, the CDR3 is TGCAGCGCCTACAGGGGTACTGAAGCTTTCTTT.

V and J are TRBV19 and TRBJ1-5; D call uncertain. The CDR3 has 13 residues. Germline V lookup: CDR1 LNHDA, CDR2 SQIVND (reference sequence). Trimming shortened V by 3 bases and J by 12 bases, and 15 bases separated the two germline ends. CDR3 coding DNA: TGTGCCAGTAGTATCACCCCTCCCGGTCTCCAGCATTTT. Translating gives CASSITPPGLQHF.

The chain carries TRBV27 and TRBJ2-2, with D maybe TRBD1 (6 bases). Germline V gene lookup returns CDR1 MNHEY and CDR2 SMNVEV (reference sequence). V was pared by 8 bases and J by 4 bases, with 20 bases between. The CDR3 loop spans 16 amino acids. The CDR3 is CASYLRAGETTGELFF. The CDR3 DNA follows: TGTGCCAGCTACCTGAGGGCAGGGGAAACCACCGGGGAGCTGTTTTTT.